This is a list of T cell receptor beta chains from one sample in a study of T cell responses to AZD1222 COVID-19 vaccine. Measured with immunoSEQ multiplex PCR; TCRdb has only the in-frame clones, and not every one. Of 89,000 or so clones listed, approximately 89% are singletons. Sequencing used peripheral blood, obtained 28 days after the second AZD1222 dose. These receptors all come from an adult who received the AZD1222 COVID-19 vaccine. Each CDR3 is given with its conserved first and last residue. D genes are given only for firm matches. A row's size may be missing; if present it is once, few, many or a size class.

D: NA; length: 15; V: TRBV30; J: TRBJ2-7; size: NA; CDR3: CAWSPRAGRTYEQYF; DNA: TGTGCCTGGAGCCCACGCGCAGGGAGGACCTACGAGCAGTACTTC
D: NA; length: 16; V: TRBV5-6; J: TRBJ2-5; size: NA; CDR3: CASSLVTSSPVGTQYF; DNA: TGTGCCAGCAGCTTGGTGACCTCCTCACCAGTAGGGACCCAGTACTTC
D: TRBD2; length: 17; V: TRBV5-1; J: TRBJ2-1; size: NA; CDR3: CASSLASGGTFYNEQFF; DNA: TGCGCCAGCAGCTTGGCTAGCGGGGGGACTTTTTACAATGAGCAGTTCTTC
D: NA; length: 12; V: TRBV10-2; J: TRBJ1-2; size: NA; CDR3: CASSEAGRGYTF; DNA: TGCGCCAGCAGTGAAGCAGGGAGAGGCTACACCTTC
D: NA; length: 13; V: TRBV28; J: TRBJ1-1; size: once; CDR3: CASRKDGDTEAFF; DNA: TGTGCCAGCAGAAAGGACGGGGACACTGAAGCTTTCTTT
D: TRBD2; length: 17; V: TRBV2; J: TRBJ2-5; size: NA; CDR3: CASSDFDTSGIGETQYF; DNA: TGTGCCAGCAGTGATTTTGACACTAGCGGGATCGGGGAGACCCAGTACTTC
D: TRBD2; length: 15; V: TRBV11-3; J: TRBJ2-7; size: NA; CDR3: CASSTAGTTTYEQYF; DNA: TGTGCCAGCAGTACCGCCGGGACTACTACCTACGAGCAGTACTTC
D: NA; length: 14; V: TRBV2; J: TRBJ2-7; size: NA; CDR3: CASSEAESSYEQYF; DNA: TGTGCCAGCAGTGAAGCAGAGAGCTCCTACGAGCAGTACTTC
D: NA; length: 13; V: TRBV28; J: TRBJ1-1; size: NA; CDR3: CASSLASRSEAFF; DNA: TGTGCCAGCAGTTTGGCCTCCCGGTCTGAAGCTTTCTTT
D: TRBD2; length: 12; V: TRBV28; J: TRBJ2-1; size: NA; CDR3: CASSISGRGVFF; DNA: TGTGCCAGCAGTATTAGCGGGAGGGGGGTGTTCTTC
D: NA; length: 13; V: TRBV6-2/TRBV6-3; J: TRBJ1-2; size: NA; CDR3: CASSSPTVYGYTF; DNA: TGTGCCAGCAGTTCACCGACAGTTTATGGCTACACCTTC
D: NA; length: 12; V: TRBV25-1; J: TRBJ2-3; size: NA; CDR3: CASSEVQDTQYF; DNA: TGTGCCAGCAGTGAAGTGCAGGATACGCAGTATTTT
D: TRBD1; length: 15; V: TRBV6-5; J: TRBJ2-7; size: NA; CDR3: CASSRQGTSSYEQYF; DNA: TGTGCCAGCAGTCGACAGGGCACGAGCTCCTACGAGCAGTACTTC
D: TRBD1; length: 17; V: TRBV5-6; J: TRBJ1-2; size: NA; CDR3: CASSSQGARLFNYGYTF; DNA: TGTGCCAGCAGCTCACAGGGGGCCCGCCTTTTTAACTATGGCTACACCTTC
D: NA; length: 13; V: TRBV19; J: TRBJ2-3; size: NA; CDR3: CASSMGGTDTQYF; DNA: TGTGCCAGTAGTATGGGGGGCACAGATACGCAGTATTTT
D: TRBD1; length: 14; V: TRBV19; J: TRBJ1-4; size: NA; CDR3: CARRQGATNEKLFF; DNA: TGTGCCAGAAGACAGGGTGCAACTAATGAAAAACTGTTTTTT
D: TRBD1; length: 16; V: TRBV5-4; J: TRBJ2-4; size: NA; CDR3: CASSSTGQGSKNIQYF; DNA: TGTGCCAGCAGCTCAACGGGACAGGGTTCCAAAAACATTCAGTACTTC
D: TRBD1; length: 15; V: TRBV7-2; J: TRBJ1-2; size: NA; CDR3: CASSSSGQGFEGYTF; DNA: TGTGCCAGCAGCTCATCAGGACAGGGATTCGAGGGCTACACCTTC
D: NA; length: 15; V: TRBV7-2; J: TRBJ1-1; size: NA; CDR3: CASSSAGLMNTEAFF; DNA: TGTGCCAGCAGCAGCGCAGGACTGATGAACACTGAAGCTTTCTTT
D: NA; length: 11; V: TRBV3-1/TRBV3-2; J: TRBJ1-1; size: NA; CDR3: CASSLNTEAFF; DNA: TGTGCCAGCAGCTTGAACACTGAAGCTTTCTTT
D: TRBD1; length: 14; V: TRBV9; J: TRBJ1-2; size: NA; CDR3: CASSVETGAYGYTF; DNA: TGTGCCAGCAGCGTAGAAACAGGGGCCTATGGCTACACCTTC
D: TRBD2; length: 15; V: TRBV5-4; J: TRBJ2-3; size: NA; CDR3: CASSSPRRETDTQYF; DNA: TGTGCCAGCAGCTCCCCCCGGCGGGAGACAGATACGCAGTATTTT
D: TRBD1; length: 15; V: TRBV27; J: TRBJ1-5; size: few; CDR3: CASPHGTGGNQPQHF; DNA: TGTGCCAGCCCTCACGGGACAGGGGGCAATCAGCCCCAGCATTTT
D: NA; length: 14; V: TRBV24-1; J: TRBJ2-3; size: NA; CDR3: CATSGEPSTDTQYF; DNA: TGTGCCACCAGTGGTGAACCGAGCACAGATACGCAGTATTTT
D: NA; length: 17; V: TRBV5-1; J: TRBJ1-2; size: NA; CDR3: CASSSILSADLTYGYTF; DNA: TGCGCCAGCAGCTCTATCCTGTCGGCCGATCTTACCTATGGCTACACCTTC
D: TRBD2; length: 14; V: TRBV28; J: TRBJ2-7; size: NA; CDR3: CATGLAGEIDEQYF; DNA: TGTGCGACAGGACTAGCGGGAGAGATCGACGAGCAGTACTTC
D: TRBD1; length: 16; V: TRBV3-1/TRBV3-2; J: TRBJ2-3; size: NA; CDR3: CASSPQYRGPTDTQYF; DNA: TGTGCCAGCAGCCCCCAGTACAGGGGGCCCACAGATACGCAGTATTTT
D: TRBD1; length: 14; V: TRBV7-3; J: TRBJ2-3; size: few; CDR3: CASSPDRGTDTQYF; DNA: TGTGCCAGCAGCCCGGACAGGGGTACAGATACGCAGTATTTT
D: NA; length: 16; V: TRBV6-1; J: TRBJ2-7; size: NA; CDR3: CASSEGVANYGYEQYF; DNA: TGTGCCAGCAGTGAAGGGGTTGCAAATTATGGCTACGAGCAGTACTTC
D: NA; length: 14; V: TRBV5-1; J: TRBJ2-5; size: NA; CDR3: CASSLTTGQETQYF; DNA: TGCGCCAGCAGCTTGACCACAGGGCAAGAGACCCAGTACTTC
D: NA; length: 14; V: TRBV5-1; J: TRBJ1-4; size: NA; CDR3: CASSLEQGHEKLFF; DNA: TGCGCCAGCAGCTTGGAACAGGGCCATGAAAAACTGTTTTTT
D: NA; length: 17; V: TRBV15; J: TRBJ2-4; size: NA; CDR3: CATSRDPTSVSKNIQYF; DNA: TGTGCCACCAGCAGAGATCCGACGTCGGTTTCCAAAAACATTCAGTACTTC
D: NA; length: 15; V: TRBV5-1; J: TRBJ2-4; size: NA; CDR3: CASSWGRGAKNIQYF; DNA: TGCGCCAGCAGCTGGGGCAGGGGAGCCAAAAACATTCAGTACTTC
D: NA; length: 14; V: TRBV7-9; J: TRBJ2-7; size: NA; CDR3: CASSFDLGLYEQYF; DNA: TGTGCCAGCAGCTTTGATCTGGGACTCTACGAGCAGTACTTC
D: TRBD1; length: 18; V: TRBV23-1; J: TRBJ1-5; size: NA; CDR3: CASSHSGQGSKEDQPQHF; DNA: TGCGCCAGCAGTCACTCGGGACAGGGCTCCAAAGAGGATCAGCCCCAGCATTTT
D: NA; length: 16; V: TRBV2; J: TRBJ1-1; size: NA; CDR3: CASSGERPQLNTEAFF; DNA: TGTGCCAGCAGTGGCGAGAGGCCACAGCTGAACACTGAAGCTTTCTTT
D: NA; length: 17; V: TRBV23-1; J: TRBJ1-3; size: NA; CDR3: CASSPQGRANSGNTIYF; DNA: TGCGCCAGCAGTCCCCAAGGCCGGGCCAACTCTGGAAACACCATATATTTT
D: NA; length: 14; V: TRBV5-1; J: TRBJ2-1; size: NA; CDR3: CASSLEQANNEQFF; DNA: TGCGCCAGCAGCTTGGAACAGGCAAACAATGAGCAGTTCTTC
D: NA; length: 14; V: TRBV28; J: TRBJ1-4; size: NA; CDR3: CASSLFSTNEKLFF; DNA: TGTGCCAGCAGTTTGTTTTCAACTAATGAAAAACTGTTTTTT
D: NA; length: 14; V: TRBV5-5; J: TRBJ1-1; size: NA; CDR3: CASSLIGSSTEAFF; DNA: TGTGCCAGCAGCTTGATTGGGAGTAGCACTGAAGCTTTCTTT
D: NA; length: 16; V: TRBV24-1; J: TRBJ1-2; size: NA; CDR3: CATSEGGDPGEYGYTF; DNA: TGTGCCACCAGTGAGGGAGGGGACCCTGGGGAGTATGGCTACACCTTC
D: NA; length: 15; V: TRBV30; J: TRBJ1-2; size: NA; CDR3: CAWSTSGFGNYGYTF; DNA: TGTGCCTGGAGTACTTCGGGGTTCGGGAACTATGGCTACACCTTC
D: TRBD1; length: 16; V: TRBV28; J: TRBJ1-6; size: NA; CDR3: CASSTQGDRGNSPLHF; DNA: TGTGCCAGCAGTACGCAGGGGGACCGCGGGAATTCACCCCTCCACTTT
D: NA; length: 14; V: TRBV19; J: TRBJ1-2; size: NA; CDR3: CASGLGQGDYGYTF; DNA: TGTGCCAGCGGCTTGGGGCAGGGAGACTATGGCTACACCTTC
D: NA; length: 16; V: TRBV7-2; J: TRBJ2-6; size: few; CDR3: CASSLGPGAGANVLTF; DNA: TGTGCCAGCAGCTTAGGCCCGGGGGCTGGGGCCAACGTCCTGACTTTC
D: NA; length: 15; V: TRBV5-8; J: TRBJ2-3; size: NA; CDR3: CASSFRDSLTDTQYF; DNA: TGTGCCAGCAGCTTCCGGGACTCTCTCACAGATACGCAGTATTTT
D: TRBD2; length: 15; V: TRBV5-4; J: TRBJ2-3; size: once; CDR3: CASSHPGRSTDTQYF; DNA: TGTGCCAGCAGCCACCCCGGGAGGAGCACAGATACGCAGTATTTT
D: NA; length: 14; V: TRBV6-5; J: TRBJ1-5; size: NA; CDR3: CASKGTNSNQPQHF; DNA: TGTGCCAGCAAGGGAACTAATAGCAATCAGCCCCAGCATTTT
D: TRBD2; length: 16; V: TRBV7-2; J: TRBJ2-1; size: NA; CDR3: CASSFTSGSEYNEQFF; DNA: TGTGCCAGCAGCTTTACTAGCGGGAGTGAGTACAATGAGCAGTTCTTC